These T cell receptor beta chains were read from a single sample in a study of shared clonotypes between healthy human individuals. The table came from immunoSEQ multiplex PCR; TCRdb's copy has only in-frame clones and leaves some out. The sample carries some 2,500,000 clones, roughly 93% recorded once. Sequencing was carried out using naive CD4+ T cells from PBMCs. The receptors originated from a man between 18 and 35 years old in good health. Some clones in this sample may be carry-over from other donors' samples. Each CDR3 is given with its conserved first and last residue.

J gene	V gene	CDR3 protein
TRBJ1-1	TRBV28	CASSFLDKGAVTEAFF
TRBJ1-3	TRBV5-1	CASSRQERGEATIYF
TRBJ2-7	TRBV28	CASSLSTTSGRAQGGYEQYF
TRBJ2-1	TRBV7-3	CASSRTGWDEQFF
TRBJ2-1	TRBV29-1	CSVEASLAGYEQFF
TRBJ2-1	TRBV10-3	CAISDYYNNEQFF
TRBJ1-2	TRBV7-9	CASSLGDLRGVGYTF
TRBJ2-3	TRBV2	CASSGGALTDTQYF
TRBJ2-1	TRBV29-1	CSVFYNEQFF
TRBJ1-5	TRBV28	CASRRTGGNQPQHF
TRBJ2-2	TRBV7-7	CASTRGSPTTNTGELFF
TRBJ2-3	TRBV5-4	CASLPRDSRGGTQYF
TRBJ1-1	TRBV7-2	CASSFRQNTEAFF
TRBJ2-1	TRBV7-2	CASSGRNEQFF
TRBJ2-2	TRBV28	CASSPGGTNTGELFF
TRBJ1-6	TRBV4-1	CASTTSPGTGGAGSPLHF
TRBJ2-5	TRBV19	CASSISWGRETQYF
TRBJ1-3	TRBV28	CASSLGLTLRNTIYF
TRBJ2-1	TRBV28	CASSFRMGAGTYNEQFF
TRBJ2-5	TRBV18	CASSKDLQETQYF
TRBJ1-1	TRBV18	CASSQGQGARTEAFF
TRBJ2-1	TRBV6-5	CASRGPLDNEQFF